This T cell receptor (beta chain) was found in a study of T cells in lung cancer brain metastases. Looking at the study overall: About 85% of the 20 patients had a tobacco use history. Primary and brain metastasis specimens were taken a median roughly 380 days apart.

Only a few counts were recorded for this clone. Its antigen is still unknown. The CDR3 loop spans 14 amino acids. V was clipped by 3 bases and J by 5 bases, with 11 bases between them. The V gene's germline CDR1 is SGHVS and CDR2 FQNEAQ. Regarding the study as a whole: Brain metastases had fewer unique productive clones than primaries (median around 1,500 versus 4,400).

Data came from immunoSEQ multiplex PCR; TCRdb stores just in-frame clones and leaves some out. The repertoire holds over 4,500 clones, with roughly 84% as singletons. The chain employs TRBV7-8 and TRBJ2-1; D possibly corresponds to TRBD2 (6 bases). This TCR came from a woman between 50 and 59 years old with non-small cell lung cancer. Sequences were obtained from tumor tissue from the primary lung tumor. The CDR3 spells CASSFWGVDNEQFF. CDR3 DNA sequence: TGTGCCAGCAGCTTTTGGGGGGTAGACAATGAGCAGTTCTTC.